Listed here are 25 T cell receptor beta chains from one sample, sequenced in a study of cytomegalovirus exposure and HLA in healthy donors. Both 60 Vbeta primers and 13 Jbeta primers went into the PCR. Profiling relied on immunoSEQ multiplex PCR, and the TCRdb table lists in-frame clones only, not all of them. This sample has under 200,000 clones, with 75% to 90% found just once. The material sequenced was PBMCs. These receptors were obtained from a girl under 10 years old in good health and CMV-seropositive.

CDR3 loop: CASSIRLAYEQYF. The CDR3 nucleotides are TGTGCCAGTAGTATCCGACTCGCCTACGAGCAGTACTTC. The chain carries TRBV19 and TRBJ2-7; no definite D call. With 3 bases removed from V and 2 bases from J, the gap between germline ends came to 8 bases. This CDR3 region has 13 residues. Per germline, CDR1 LNHDA and CDR2 SQIVND (reference sequence).

For this clone: Germline is not matched at one junction end, which may reflect a read error. The chain employs TRBV4-1 and TRBJ2-7; 8 positions agree with TRBD2. This CDR3 has 17 residues. Germline CDR1 and CDR2: MGHRA and YSYEKL. CDR3 protein: CAGSQDGGASGLYEQYF. The DNA of the CDR3 is TGCGCCGGCAGCCAAGACGGGGGGGCTAGCGGGCTCTACGAGCAGTACTTC.

V is TRBV9 and J is TRBJ2-3, with D possibly TRBD2 on 5 matching bases. The CDR3 totals 15 residues. Germline assignment: CDR1 SGDLS and CDR2 YYNGEE. V lost 3 bases, J lost 1 base, and 12 bases lay in between. The CDR3 loop reads CASSASGSRTDTQYF. CDR3 in DNA: TGTGCCAGCAGCGCCTCGGGATCTCGCACAGATACGCAGTATTTT. The entire variable domain, with the rest obtained from reference TRBV9 and TRBJ2-3, is as follows: DSGVTQTPKHLITATGQRVTLRCSPRSGDLSVYWYQQSLDQGLQFLIQYYNGEERAKGNILERFSAQQFPDLHSELNLSSLELGDSALYFCASSASGSRTDTQYFGPGTRLTVL.

This clone was detected a few times. V is TRBV19 and J is TRBJ2-7; D might be TRBD1 (5 bases). CDR3 length equals 13 residues. Germline CDR1 LNHDA, CDR2 SQIVND (reference sequence). Trimming cost V 3 bases and J 6 bases, with 12 bases left between them. Written as DNA, the CDR3 is TGTGCCAGTAGTATCGGCAGGGCAAGCGAGCAGTACTTC. Protein sequence: CASSIGRASEQYF.

This rearrangement joins TRBV7-9 to TRBJ2-1; 8 bases map to TRBD2. The CDR3 totals 13 residues. V dropped 4 bases and J dropped 10; count of bases not matched to a gene: 6. Germline V CDR1 and CDR2: SEHNR, FQNEAQ (reference sequence). The CDR3 DNA reads as TGTGCCAGCAGCTCCGATAGCGGGATCGAGCAGTTCTTC. It codes for CASSSDSGIEQFF.

The V and J genes are TRBV5-4 and TRBJ2-1; 7 bases are shared with TRBD2. The CDR3 is 14 residues long. V was pared by 3 bases and J by 7 bases, with 7 bases of the junction left unmatched. The germline V gene encodes CDR1 SGHNT and CDR2 YYREEE (reference sequence). DNA of the CDR3: TGTGCCAGCAGCTCCCTCTCGGGGGGTAATGAGCAGTTCTTC. Its translation is CASSSLSGGNEQFF. The full variable domain, with the rest looked up from reference TRBV5-4 and TRBJ2-1, is ETGVTQSPTHLIKTRGQQVTLRCSSQSGHNTVSWYQQALGQGPQFIFQYYREEENGRGNFPPRFSGLQFPNYSSELNVNALELDDSALYLCASSSLSGGNEQFFGPGTRLTVL.

V and J are TRBV5-4 and TRBJ1-4; 9 bases are shared with TRBD1. CDR3 length equals 15 residues. Germline V gives CDR1 SGHNT, CDR2 YYREEE (reference sequence). V lost 2 bases and J lost 7; bases outside the gene matches: 6. CDR3 protein: CASSLTGGSSEKLFF. The CDR3 DNA follows: TGTGCCAGCAGCTTAACAGGGGGCTCTAGTGAAAAACTGTTTTTT.

The J gene is TRBJ2-2, the V gene TRBV11-2, with TRBD1 as a possible D gene (5 bases). Germline CDR1 reads SGHAT; CDR2 reads FQNNGV. With 3 bases removed from V and 9 bases from J, the gap between germline ends came to 14 bases. The CDR3 sequence is 14 residues long. DNA for the CDR3: TGTGCCAGCAGCTTGTCATCTTTGGACAGGGAGCTGTTTTTT. Translating it yields CASSLSSLDRELFF. Supplemented by reference TRBV11-2 and TRBJ2-2, the full variable domain reads EAGVAQSPRYKIIEKRQSVAFWCNPISGHATLYWYQQILGQGPKLLIQFQNNGVVDDSQLPKDRFSAERLKGVDSTLKIQPAKLEDSAVYLCASSLSSLDRELFFGEGSRLTVL.

The chain uses TRBV23-1 and TRBJ1-2, with 7 nucleotides matching TRBD1. TRBV23-1 is an ORF, and what it does is uncertain. Unmatched junction bases numbered 6, after V lost 0 bases and J lost 2 bases. The CDR3 has 16 amino acids. The CDR3 region is CASSQSHRGQNYGYTF. CDR3 nucleotide sequence: TGCGCCAGCAGTCAATCCCATAGGGGACAGAACTATGGCTACACCTTC.

The gene calls are TRBV9 and TRBJ2-7; 8 bases fit TRBD1. After removal of 4 bases from V and 1 base from J, the junction contained 7 bases not matched to a gene. CDR3 size: 15 residues. Germline assignment: CDR1 SGDLS and CDR2 YYNGEE. The CDR3 spells CASSPMDRESYEQYF. The CDR3, as DNA: TGTGCCAGCAGCCCCATGGACAGGGAGTCCTACGAGCAGTACTTC. Drawing the rest from reference TRBV9 and TRBJ2-7, the complete variable domain is DSGVTQTPKHLITATGQRVTLRCSPRSGDLSVYWYQQSLDQGLQFLIQYYNGEERAKGNILERFSAQQFPDLHSELNLSSLELGDSALYFCASSPMDRESYEQYFGPGTRLTVT.

The CDR3 DNA reads as TGTGCCTGGAGTTCCGGGGTCCGCACTGAAGCTTTCTTT. Translated: CAWSSGVRTEAFF. V and J are TRBV30 and TRBJ1-1; D unresolved. Germline CDR1 is GTSNPN and CDR2 is SVGIG (reference sequence). The CDR3 spans 13 residues. V dropped 2 bases and J dropped 4 bases, with 11 bases sitting between them.

The gene calls are TRBV28 and TRBJ2-2; 7 positions match TRBD2. The ends lost 8 bases at V and 2 bases at J; junction bases unmatched: 5. Germline CDR1 MDHEN, CDR2 SYDVKM. The CDR3 loop spans 14 amino acids. CDR3 in amino acids: CASLVAGNTGELFF. The CDR3 nucleotides are TGTGCCAGCTTGGTAGCGGGTAACACCGGGGAGCTGTTTTTT.

This clone has just a few counts. The genes are TRBV9 and TRBJ1-6, with TRBD1 matching 7 bases. V shed 0 bases, J shed 10 bases, and the junction held 7 bases outside the gene matches. This CDR3 has 15 residues. Germline V gives CDR1 SGDLS, CDR2 YYNGEE. The chain's CDR3 is CASSVEEGASSPLHF. CDR3 in DNA: TGTGCCAGCAGCGTAGAGGAGGGGGCAAGCTCACCCCTCCACTTT.

This clone was observed a handful of times. The chain combines TRBV30 with TRBJ2-1, with a weak D call TRBD2 (6 bases). The CDR3 length is 14 residues. V was clipped by 1 base and J by 0 bases, with 7 bases between them. In germline, CDR1 is GTSNPN, CDR2 SVGIG (reference sequence). The CDR3 sequence is CAWSERVSYNEQFF. The CDR3, as DNA: TGTGCCTGGAGTGAGCGGGTCTCCTACAATGAGCAGTTCTTC.

J is TRBJ1-1 and V is TRBV5-1; maybe TRBD1 (5 bases). V gave up 0 bases and J gave up 4 bases, with 13 bases separating them. Germline CDR1 reads SGHRS; CDR2 reads YFSETQ. This CDR3 comprises 15 residues. In DNA form, the CDR3 reads TGCGCCAGCAGCTTGGGCAGGGAATCGGGCACTGAAGCTTTCTTT. This gives the protein CASSLGRESGTEAFF.

The chain employs TRBV7-9 and TRBJ2-1; 7 bases align to TRBD2. The CDR3 has 15 amino acids. The junction had 9 bases not matched to a gene; V was cut back by 3 bases and J by 7 bases. Germline V CDR1 and CDR2: SEHNR, FQNEAQ (reference sequence). CDR3 sequence: CASSFGGREGNEQFF. Here the CDR3 DNA reads TGTGCCAGCAGCTTTGGAGGGAGGGAGGGTAATGAGCAGTTCTTC.

CDR3 nucleotides: TGTGCCAGCAGCTTATCTGGCGGGGGGTTCTTC. It translates to CASSLSGGGFF. The chain is built from TRBV7-9 and TRBJ2-1; TRBD2 agrees at 7 bases. The V gene's germline CDR1 is SEHNR and CDR2 FQNEAQ (reference sequence). The CDR3 is made up of 11 amino acids. V was pared by 2 bases and J by 15 bases, with 4 bases of the junction left unmatched.

The chain uses TRBV19 and TRBJ1-2, with a possible D match to TRBD1 (5 bases). The germline V gene has CDR1 LNHDA and CDR2 SQIVND (reference sequence). The CDR3 length is 16 residues. V was cut by 3 bases and J by 4 bases, with 18 bases left in between. In DNA form, the CDR3 reads TGTGCCAGTAGTATCCGTCCAGGGATCCATCGCTATGGCTACACCTTC. Protein product: CASSIRPGIHRYGYTF.

This rearrangement joins TRBV5-5 to TRBJ1-1; possible D gene TRBD1, 5 bases. CDR1 SGHKS and CDR2 YYEKEE come from the germline V gene (reference sequence). Trimming shortened V by 0 bases and J by 6 bases, and 18 bases separated the two germline ends. The length of the CDR3 is 16 residues. CDR3 sequence (DNA): TGTGCCAGCAGCTTGGCCGTGACAGTAGTTTCCGCTGAAGCTTTCTTT. Its protein product is CASSLAVTVVSAEAFF.

The chain carries TRBV4-1 and TRBJ1-2, with no clear D. Germline CDR1 and CDR2: MGHRA and YSYEKL. Trimming removed 0 bases from V and 8 bases from J, with 13 bases in between. CDR3 size: 14 residues. The CDR3 DNA reads as TGCGCCAGCAGCCAAGATCAACAGATTAGAGGCTACACCTTC. Protein: CASSQDQQIRGYTF.

The chain joins TRBV27 to TRBJ1-6; D is perhaps TRBD1 (6 bases). The germline CDR1 and CDR2 sequences are MNHEY and SMNVEV (reference sequence). Trimming left V 5 bases short and J 9 bases short, with 11 bases between. This CDR3 spans 13 amino acids. This chain's CDR3 is CASSTTRGSPLHF. CDR3 bases: TGTGCCAGCAGTACCACCAGGGGTTCACCCCTCCACTTT.

The chain combines TRBV9 with TRBJ1-5; a possible D gene is TRBD1 (5 bases). V gave up 4 bases and J gave up 5 bases, with 16 bases separating them. The CDR3 runs 15 residues. The V gene's germline CDR1 is SGDLS and CDR2 YYNGEE. In DNA, the CDR3 is TGTGCCAGCAGCTCCACTCCCAGGGAAGATCAGCCCCAGCATTTT. Its protein product is CASSSTPREDQPQHF.

This chain links TRBV19 with TRBJ2-4, with D perhaps matching TRBD2 (6 bases). Between the trimmed V and J ends, which lost 6 bases and 7 bases, there was a span of 13 bases. Germline CDR1 and CDR2: LNHDA and SQIVND (reference sequence). The CDR3 runs 13 residues. The CDR3: CASSGSGGNIQYF. Written as DNA, the CDR3 is TGTGCCAGTAGCGGGTCCGGAGGGAACATTCAGTACTTC.

V gene TRBV27 combines with J gene TRBJ1-5; 10 bases align to TRBD1. The junction had 7 bases not matched to a gene; V was cut back by 8 bases and J by 6 bases. The germline CDR1 and CDR2 sequences are MNHEY and SMNVEV (reference sequence). CDR3 length equals 14 residues. CDR3 amino acids: CASSGTGVSQPQHF. The CDR3 DNA sequence: TGTGCCAGCTCGGGGACAGGGGTTTCTCAGCCCCAGCATTTT.

V usage is TRBV30 and J usage is TRBJ2-7; 11 positions match TRBD1. The CDR3 has 14 amino acids. With 4 bases clipped from V and 5 bases from J, the junction kept 7 bases outside the gene matches. The germline CDR1 and CDR2 sequences are GTSNPN and SVGIG (reference sequence). The CDR3 DNA follows: TGTGCCTGGACTCCGGGACAGGGGGACAACGAGCAGTACTTC. Translating gives CAWTPGQGDNEQYF.